These 29 T cell receptor beta chains share one sample of origin, sequenced in a study of control samples from healthy donors and cancer patients. Data came from immunoSEQ multiplex PCR; TCRdb stores just in-frame clones and leaves some out. The sample lists about 140,000 clones; 80% to 95% were seen once. Sequencing input: blood. These receptors all come from a man younger than 45 in good health.

This clone has a single count. V and J are TRBV28 and TRBJ2-1; no clear D. The CDR3 totals 16 residues. Looked up from germline, CDR1 is MDHEN and CDR2 is SYDVKM. V gave up 3 bases and J gave up 1 base, with 13 bases separating them. The CDR3 DNA is TGTGCCAGCAGTTTGGTGCCCCTCGGGTCCTACAATGAGCAGTTCTTC. Amino acids: CASSLVPLGSYNEQFF.

This chain uses TRBV7-9 with TRBJ1-1; D is unclear. Trimming took 8 bases from V and 5 from J, leaving 9 bases between them. Germline CDR1 SEHNR, CDR2 FQNEAQ (reference sequence). The CDR3 extends over 11 amino acids. Here the CDR3 reads CASGVQTEAFF. CDR3 coding DNA: TGTGCCAGCGGGGTCCAGACTGAAGCTTTCTTT. The whole variable domain, filled in from reference TRBV7-9 and TRBJ1-1, reads DTGVSQNPRHKITKRGQNVTFRCDPISEHNRLYWYRQTLGQGPEFLTYFQNEAQLEKSRLLSDRFSAERPKGSFSTLEIQRTEQGDSAMYLCASGVQTEAFFGQGTRLTVV.

The table lists this clone with a count of one. The V gene is TRBV12-5, the J gene TRBJ1-4; a possible D gene is TRBD1 (5 bases). Germline V gene data show CDR1 as LGHNT and CDR2 as FRNRAP. Trimming stripped 0 bases from V and 3 bases from J, with 11 bases between. The CDR3 has 16 residues. The CDR3 region has the DNA TGTGCTAGTGGTTTGGTAATCGGGACGGCTAATGAAAAACTGTTTTTT. Amino acids: CASGLVIGTANEKLFF.

The J gene is TRBJ2-7, the V gene TRBV4-1; D gene unclear. V dropped 3 bases and J dropped 7 bases, with 16 bases sitting between them. Germline CDR1 is MGHRA and CDR2 is YSYEKL. The length of the CDR3 is 14 residues. CDR3 bases: TGCGCCAGCAGCCAGACCCGGTTGCACGGAGAGCAGTACTTC. It is translated as CASSQTRLHGEQYF.

The chain combines TRBV24-1 with TRBJ2-7, with 8 bases fitting TRBD1. Germline assignment: CDR1 KGHDR and CDR2 SFDVKD. Germline trimming cut 4 bases from V and 4 bases from J; bases unmatched to any gene: 11. The CDR3 runs 16 residues. DNA of the CDR3: TGTGCCACCAGTGACAGCAAACCGGGACAGGTTTACGAGCAGTACTTC. Encoded protein: CATSDSKPGQVYEQYF.

The chain couples TRBV7-9 to TRBJ2-7; tentatively, D is TRBD1 (5 bases). Per the germline V gene, CDR1 is SEHNR and CDR2 is FQNEAQ (reference sequence). V was cut by 8 bases and J by 2 bases, with 19 bases left in between. This CDR3 has 15 residues. The CDR3 protein is CASASGTGPTYEQYF. The CDR3 DNA sequence: TGTGCCAGCGCCTCAGGAACAGGACCGACCTACGAGCAGTACTTC.

The chain joins TRBV13 to TRBJ2-4, with TRBD1 identical over 9 bases. This CDR3 spans 18 amino acids. V lost 6 bases, J lost 3 bases, and 15 bases stayed unmatched. Germline CDR1 and CDR2: PRHDT and FYEKMQ (reference sequence). The CDR3 sequence is CASRTGTGPPWGKNIQYF. DNA for the CDR3: TGTGCCAGCAGAACCGGGACAGGGCCCCCCTGGGGCAAAAACATTCAGTACTTC.

This chain uses TRBV27 with TRBJ1-3; possibly TRBD1 for D (5 bases). Trimming pared 0 bases from V and 2 bases from J, leaving 8 bases between. The CDR3 has 15 residues. Germline V gene data show CDR1 as MNHEY and CDR2 as SMNVEV (reference sequence). The CDR3 DNA follows: TGTGCCAGCAGTTTATCGCAGGGAACTGGAAACACCATATATTTT. Its protein product is CASSLSQGTGNTIYF.

This chain joins TRBV24-1 and TRBJ1-2; no definite D call. Germline CDR1 and CDR2: KGHDR and SFDVKD. Trimming took 2 bases from V and 8 from J, leaving 14 bases between them. CDR3 length equals 14 residues. The CDR3 DNA follows: TGTGCCACCAGTGATTACCGGAGCGCCGGGGGCTACACCTTC. Protein product: CATSDYRSAGGYTF.

Only one count was recorded for this clone. The V and J genes are TRBV7-9 and TRBJ1-1; weak D call: TRBD1 (5 bases). The CDR3 covers 13 residues. V shed 7 bases and J shed 4 bases, with 13 bases lying between them. Germline CDR1 reads SEHNR; CDR2 reads FQNEAQ (reference sequence). CDR3 nucleotide sequence: TGTGCCAGCACCGTTGGGGGGGGCACTGAAGCTTTCTTT. Its translation: CASTVGGGTEAFF.

V is TRBV9 and J is TRBJ2-1; 10 bases map to TRBD2. Losses at the gene ends were 5 bases for V and 8 bases for J; bases not matched to a gene: 10. CDR1 and CDR2 (germline): SGDLS, YYNGEE. This CDR3 contains 15 residues. CDR3 region: CASSESGTSVYEQFF. CDR3 coding DNA: TGTGCCAGCAGTGAGTCCGGGACTAGCGTGTATGAGCAGTTCTTC.

The CDR3 DNA follows: TGTGCTGTGGGGGGGAATACGCAGTATTTT. Amino acids: CAVGGNTQYF. The chain is built from TRBV28 and TRBJ2-3; 7 nucleotides match TRBD2. Germline CDR1 is MDHEN and CDR2 is SYDVKM. The CDR3 loop spans 10 amino acids.

This sequence joins TRBV9 and TRBJ1-1; TRBD1 matches 9 bases. J gave up 6 bases and V 0 bases, and 3 bases lay outside the gene matches. Germline CDR1 reads SGDLS; CDR2 reads YYNGEE. The CDR3 spans 14 residues. The CDR3 DNA reads as TGTGCCAGCAGCGTAGGGGACAGGGTGTCTGAAGCTTTCTTT. It codes for CASSVGDRVSEAFF. Together with reference TRBV9 and TRBJ1-1, the CDR3 gives the full variable domain: DSGVTQTPKHLITATGQRVTLRCSPRSGDLSVYWYQQSLDQGLQFLIQYYNGEERAKGNILERFSAQQFPDLHSELNLSSLELGDSALYFCASSVGDRVSEAFFGQGTRLTVV.

The chain combines TRBV4-3 with TRBJ2-1, with D unclear. This CDR3 region has 13 residues. The V end was cut by 5 bases, the J end by 7 bases, with 12 bases between. Germline CDR1 LGHNA, CDR2 YSLEER. For the CDR3, the DNA is TGCGCCAGCAGCAGGGTTCTAGAGAATGAGCAGTTCTTC. Protein product: CASSRVLENEQFF.

The chain links TRBV2 to TRBJ1-5; 11 bases line up with TRBD1. The CDR3 sequence is 15 residues long. J was trimmed by 4 bases and V by 7 bases; bases with no gene match: 6. CDR1 is SNHLY, CDR2 FYNNEI, per germline. The CDR3 is CASTYRDRGNQPQHF. The CDR3 nucleotides are TGTGCCAGCACTTACCGGGACAGGGGGAATCAGCCCCAGCATTTT.

V and J are TRBV6-6 and TRBJ1-6, with TRBD1 as a possible D gene (5 bases). From germline, CDR1 is MNHNY and CDR2 SVGAGI (reference sequence). The V gene lost 0 bases and the J gene lost 7 bases, with 10 bases spanning the gap. The CDR3 contains 15 residues. CDR3 protein: CASSYSGTENSPLHF. The DNA for the CDR3 is TGTGCCAGCAGTTACTCAGGGACGGAGAATTCACCCCTCCACTTT.

The chain employs TRBV24-1 and TRBJ2-2; TRBD1 matches 9 bases. Germline CDR1 and CDR2: KGHDR and SFDVKD. Germline trimming cut 7 bases from V and 4 bases from J; bases unmatched to any gene: 0. This CDR3 comprises 13 residues. The CDR3 loop reads CATRTGGTGELFF. CDR3 bases: TGTGCCACCAGGACAGGGGGCACCGGGGAGCTGTTTTTT.

Only one count was recorded for this clone. The V gene is TRBV9, the J gene TRBJ1-4, with a weak D call TRBD1 (6 bases). Trimming removed 4 bases from V and 8 bases from J, with 18 bases in between. This CDR3 contains 15 residues. CDR1 is SGDLS, CDR2 YYNGEE, per germline. The CDR3 nucleotides read TGTGCCAGCAGCCCCCGGGGCAGGGGTGAAGAAAAACTGTTTTTT. Translating it yields CASSPRGRGEEKLFF.

The V and J genes are TRBV6-5 and TRBJ1-1; D is undetermined. Between the trimmed V and J ends, which lost 4 bases and 1 base, there was a span of 7 bases. This CDR3 comprises 13 residues. From germline, CDR1 is MNHEY and CDR2 SVGAGI. In DNA, the CDR3 is TGTGCCAGCAGTTCACGGGGGAACACTGAAGCTTTCTTT. Protein product: CASSSRGNTEAFF.

The rearrangement links TRBV3-1 (or the pseudogene TRBV3-2) to TRBJ2-2, with D possibly TRBD1 on 6 matching bases. Between the trimmed V and J ends, which lost 4 bases and 6 bases, there was a span of 12 bases. CDR3 length: 14 amino acids. Germline V gene sequence: CDR1 LGHDT, CDR2 YNNKEL (reference sequence). For the CDR3, the DNA is TGTGCCAGCAGCCCTACAGGGATAGCCGGGGAGCTGTTTTTT. It specifies CASSPTGIAGELFF.

This chain joins TRBV19 and TRBJ2-2; 10 nucleotides agree with TRBD1. This CDR3 is built from 15 residues. CDR1 is LNHDA, CDR2 SQIVND, per germline (reference sequence). The V segment lost 7 bases and the J segment 7 bases; nucleotides outside the gene matches: 9. The DNA for the CDR3 is TGTGCCAGTACTCCCTACGGACAGGGGGTCGGGGAGCTGTTTTTT. This translates into CASTPYGQGVGELFF.

V and J are TRBV28 and TRBJ1-5; 7 bases are shared with TRBD1. After removal of 6 bases from V and 1 base from J, the junction contained 24 bases not matched to a gene. Germline V gene data show CDR1 as MDHEN and CDR2 as SYDVKM. The CDR3 has 21 amino acids. The CDR3 is CASRYSAGRGLLKRSNQPQHF. The DNA for the CDR3 is TGTGCCAGCAGATATTCCGCGGGTAGGGGGCTACTGAAGAGAAGCAATCAGCCCCAGCATTTT.

The V gene is TRBV28, the J gene TRBJ2-7; TRBD2 matches at 7 bases. There are 13 residues in the CDR3. The germline V gene encodes CDR1 MDHEN and CDR2 SYDVKM. The trim removed 4 bases at V and 7 bases at J, leaving 7 bases unmatched. In DNA, the CDR3 is TGTGCCAGCAGTTCTGGGGGGGTAAGGGAGCAGTACTTC. As protein: CASSSGGVREQYF.

The table lists this clone with a count of one. J is TRBJ2-7 and V is TRBV6-5; D tentatively reads TRBD1 or TRBD2 (5 bases each). The CDR3 length is 11 residues. The ends were cut back, 4 bases at V and 7 bases at J, with 8 bases in the middle. CDR1 and CDR2 from the germline V gene are MNHEY and SVGAGI. CDR3 DNA: TGTGCCAGCAGTTTGAGGGGTGAGCAGTACTTC. Translation: CASSLRGEQYF.

The V call is TRBV3-1 (or the pseudogene TRBV3-2), the J call TRBJ1-6, with 9 positions matching TRBD1. The CDR3 length is 15 residues. J was trimmed by 7 bases and V by 1 base; bases with no gene match: 2. CDR1 is LGHDT and CDR2 is YNNKEL in the germline V gene (reference sequence). The CDR3 sequence: CASSQGTGVNSPLHF. The CDR3, as DNA: TGTGCCAGCAGCCAAGGGACAGGGGTGAATTCACCCCTCCACTTT.

The rearrangement joins TRBV2 to TRBJ2-7, with TRBD1 as a possible D gene (5 bases). Germline CDR1 is SNHLY and CDR2 is FYNNEI. The CDR3 runs to 13 residues. The germline V and J ends were trimmed by 3 bases and 6 bases, with 12 bases remaining between them. CDR3 protein: CASSEVGEGEQYF. The CDR3 DNA reads TGTGCCAGCAGTGAGGTAGGGGAAGGCGAGCAGTACTTC.

V gene TRBV6-2 or TRBV6-3 combines with J gene TRBJ2-6, with TRBD2 identical over 10 bases. J gave up 1 base and V 6 bases, and 6 bases lay outside the gene matches. The germline V gene encodes CDR1 MNHEY and CDR2 SVGEGT. This CDR3 contains 17 residues. CDR3 amino acids: CASSWGLATSGANVLTF. The DNA for the CDR3 is TGTGCCAGCAGCTGGGGACTAGCGACGTCTGGGGCCAACGTCCTGACTTTC.

The chain has TRBV2 and TRBJ2-7, with 7 bases aligning to TRBD2. Trimming took 4 bases from V and 8 from J; bases not matched to a gene: 5. CDR3 size: 12 residues. CDR1 SNHLY and CDR2 FYNNEI come from the germline V gene. The CDR3 DNA is TGTGCCAGCAGTGTCAGACTAGCCCAGCAGTACTTC. It translates to CASSVRLAQQYF.

In its sample, this clone was seen once. The chain combines TRBV29-1 with TRBJ2-3, with D tentatively TRBD2 (6 bases). In germline, CDR1 is SQVTM, CDR2 ANQGSEA. This CDR3 contains 12 residues. The V end lost 6 bases, the J end lost 1 base, and 8 bases lay between the germline ends. Here the CDR3 DNA reads TGCAGCGTCTCGGGAGGCACAGATACGCAGTATTTT. The encoded protein is CSVSGGTDTQYF.